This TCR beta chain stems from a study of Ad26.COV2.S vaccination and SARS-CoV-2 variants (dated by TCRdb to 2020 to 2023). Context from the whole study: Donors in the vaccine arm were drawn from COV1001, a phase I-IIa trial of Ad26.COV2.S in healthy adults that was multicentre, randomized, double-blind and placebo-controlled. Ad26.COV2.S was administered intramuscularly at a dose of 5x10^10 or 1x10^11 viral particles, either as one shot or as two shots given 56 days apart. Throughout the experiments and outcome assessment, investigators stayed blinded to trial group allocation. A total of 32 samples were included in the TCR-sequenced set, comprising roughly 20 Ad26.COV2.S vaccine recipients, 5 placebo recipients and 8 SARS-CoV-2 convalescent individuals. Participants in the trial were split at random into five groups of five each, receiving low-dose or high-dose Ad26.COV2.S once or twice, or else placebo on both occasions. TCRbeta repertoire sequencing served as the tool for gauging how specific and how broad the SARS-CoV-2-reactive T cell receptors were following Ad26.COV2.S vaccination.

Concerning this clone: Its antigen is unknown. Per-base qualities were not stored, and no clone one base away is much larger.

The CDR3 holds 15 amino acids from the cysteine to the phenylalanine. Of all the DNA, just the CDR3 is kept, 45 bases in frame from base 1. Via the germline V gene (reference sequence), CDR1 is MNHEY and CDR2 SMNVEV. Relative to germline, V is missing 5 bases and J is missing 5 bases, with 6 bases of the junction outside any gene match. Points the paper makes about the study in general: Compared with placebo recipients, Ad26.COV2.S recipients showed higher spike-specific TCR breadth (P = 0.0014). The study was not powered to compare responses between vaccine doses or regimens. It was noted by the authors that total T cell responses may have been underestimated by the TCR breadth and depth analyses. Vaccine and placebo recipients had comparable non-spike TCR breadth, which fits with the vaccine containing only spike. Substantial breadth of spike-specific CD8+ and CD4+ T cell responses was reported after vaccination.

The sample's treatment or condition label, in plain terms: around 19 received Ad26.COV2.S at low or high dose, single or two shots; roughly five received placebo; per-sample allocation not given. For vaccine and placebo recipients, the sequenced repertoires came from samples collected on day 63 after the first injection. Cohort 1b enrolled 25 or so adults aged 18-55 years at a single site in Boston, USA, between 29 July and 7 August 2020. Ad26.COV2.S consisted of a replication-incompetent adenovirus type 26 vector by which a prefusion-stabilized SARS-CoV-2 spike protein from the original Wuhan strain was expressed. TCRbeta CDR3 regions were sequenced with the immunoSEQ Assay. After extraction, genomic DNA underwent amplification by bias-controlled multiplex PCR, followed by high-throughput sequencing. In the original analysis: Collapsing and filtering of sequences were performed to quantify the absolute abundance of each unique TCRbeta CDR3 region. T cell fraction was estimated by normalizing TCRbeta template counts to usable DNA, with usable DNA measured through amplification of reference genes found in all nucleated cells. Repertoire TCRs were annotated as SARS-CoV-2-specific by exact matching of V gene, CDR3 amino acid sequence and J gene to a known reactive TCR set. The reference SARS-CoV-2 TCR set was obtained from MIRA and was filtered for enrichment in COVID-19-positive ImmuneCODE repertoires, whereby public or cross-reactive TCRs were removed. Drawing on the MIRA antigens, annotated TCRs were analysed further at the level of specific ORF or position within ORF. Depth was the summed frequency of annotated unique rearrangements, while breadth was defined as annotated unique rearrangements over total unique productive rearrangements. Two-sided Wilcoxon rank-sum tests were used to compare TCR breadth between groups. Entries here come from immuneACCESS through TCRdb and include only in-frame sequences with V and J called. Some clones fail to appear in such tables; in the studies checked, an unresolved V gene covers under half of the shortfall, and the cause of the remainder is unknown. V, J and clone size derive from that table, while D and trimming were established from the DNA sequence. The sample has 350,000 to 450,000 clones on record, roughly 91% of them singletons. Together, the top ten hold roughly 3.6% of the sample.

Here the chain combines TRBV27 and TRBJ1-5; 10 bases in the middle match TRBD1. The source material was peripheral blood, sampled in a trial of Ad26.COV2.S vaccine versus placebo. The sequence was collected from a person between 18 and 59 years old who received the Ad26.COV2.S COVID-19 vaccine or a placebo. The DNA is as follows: TGTGCCAGCAGTCCCCGGGACAGGGGTTATCAGCCCCAGCATTTT. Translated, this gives CASSPRDRGYQPQHF.